These 20 T cell receptor beta chains originate from one sample sequenced in a study of cytomegalovirus exposure and HLA in healthy donors. 60 Vbeta and 13 Jbeta primers were used in PCR. The data were produced by immunoSEQ multiplex PCR, yet TCRdb's version contains in-frame clones alone and is incomplete. The table includes 180,000 or so clones, roughly 79% detected once. Sequencing used PBMCs. These receptors came from a woman aged 18-35 years in good health and CMV-seropositive.

V and J are TRBV5-4 and TRBJ1-4; 8 bases agree with TRBD1. Trimming cost V 6 bases and J 6 bases; bases outside gene matches: 7. The CDR3 is 14 amino acids. The germline CDR1 and CDR2 sequences are SGHNT and YYREEE (reference sequence). CDR3 residues: CASKGQGQDEKLFF. Here the CDR3 DNA reads TGTGCCAGCAAGGGGCAGGGACAGGATGAAAAACTGTTTTTT.

This chain connects TRBV5-1 to TRBJ2-7; 10 positions agree with TRBD2. The CDR3 covers 15 residues. The germline V gene encodes CDR1 SGHRS and CDR2 YFSETQ. V dropped 0 bases and J dropped 2; count of bases not matched to a gene: 2. The CDR3 region has the DNA TGCGCCAGCAGCTTGGTAGCGGGAGGCACCTACGAGCAGTACTTC. It codes for CASSLVAGGTYEQYF.

The chain joins TRBV6-6 to TRBJ1-3; no definite D call. V was pared by 5 bases and J by 0 bases, with 8 bases between. Germline V gene sequence: CDR1 MNHNY, CDR2 SVGAGI (reference sequence). The CDR3 is 14 residues long. The CDR3 DNA is TGTGCCAGCAGTAACGGTTACTCTGGAAACACCATATATTTT. Its protein product is CASSNGYSGNTIYF.

The chain recombines TRBV5-4 with TRBJ2-1; 10 bases fit TRBD2. Unmatched junction bases numbered 6, after V lost 5 bases and J lost 7 bases. The CDR3 is 14 residues long. The V gene's germline CDR1 is SGHNT and CDR2 YYREEE (reference sequence). The CDR3 loop is CASRGAGGRNEQFF. The CDR3 DNA follows: TGTGCCAGCAGGGGAGCGGGGGGGCGTAATGAGCAGTTCTTC.

The chain combines TRBV5-1 with TRBJ1-4; D might be TRBD1 (5 bases). The germline gives CDR1 SGHRS, CDR2 YFSETQ. This CDR3 contains 15 residues. V shed 0 bases and J shed 8 bases, with 14 bases lying between them. The CDR3 spells CASSLAWGVNEKLFF. CDR3 coding DNA: TGCGCCAGCAGCTTGGCCTGGGGGGTGAACGAAAAACTGTTTTTT. Combining the CDR3 with reference TRBV5-1 and TRBJ1-4 gives the whole variable domain KAGVTQTPRYLIKTRGQQVTLSCSPISGHRSVSWYQQTPGQGLQFLFEYFSETQRNKGNFPGRFSGRQFSNSRSEMNVSTLELGDSALYLCASSLAWGVNEKLFFGSGTQLSVL.

CDR3 amino acids: CASTKGGVSNNQPQHF. The CDR3, as DNA: TGTGCCAGCACCAAAGGCGGGGTATCAAACAATCAGCCCCAGCATTTT. The V call is TRBV5-6, the J call TRBJ1-5; D remains unclear. The germline V gene encodes CDR1 SGHDT and CDR2 YYEEEE. The ends were cut back, 6 bases at V and 3 bases at J, with 19 bases in the middle. CDR3 length equals 16 residues. Supplemented by reference TRBV5-6 and TRBJ1-5, the full variable domain reads DAGVTQSPTHLIKTRGQQVTLRCSPKSGHDTVSWYQQALGQGPQFIFQYYEEEERQRGNFPDRFSGHQFPNYSSELNVNALLLGDSALYLCASTKGGVSNNQPQHFGDGTRLSIL.

The chain has TRBV4-2 and TRBJ2-7, with a weak D call TRBD2 (5 bases). The V end lost 6 bases, the J end lost 0 bases, and 12 bases lay between the germline ends. CDR3 length equals 14 residues. Germline-derived CDR1 and CDR2 are LGHNA and YNFKEQ. CDR3 sequence: CASREAPLSYEQYF. Written as DNA, the CDR3 is TGTGCCAGCAGGGAGGCGCCCCTCTCCTACGAGCAGTACTTC.

Concerning this clone: At one of its ends the junction is not consistent with the germline gene, which may arise from a read error. The chain links TRBV7-7 to TRBJ2-5, with D possibly TRBD1 on 6 matching bases. This CDR3 is built from 14 residues. Germline loops: CDR1 SSHAT, CDR2 FNYEAQ (reference sequence). The CDR3 reads CASSLATGGETQYF. In DNA, the CDR3 is TGTGCTAGCAGCTTAGCGACAGGAGGAGAGACCCAGTACTTC.

The V call is TRBV5-1, the J call TRBJ2-1; perhaps TRBD2 as D (7 bases). Trimming removed 4 bases from V and 9 bases from J, with 20 bases in between. Per germline, CDR1 SGHRS and CDR2 YFSETQ. CDR3 length equals 15 residues. The chain's CDR3 is CASSGLLGGQGEQFF. CDR3 DNA sequence: TGCGCCAGCAGCGGTCTCCTGGGGGGGCAGGGTGAGCAGTTCTTC.

This rearrangement joins TRBV27 to TRBJ1-5, with a possible D match to TRBD1 (6 bases). CDR1 and CDR2 (germline): MNHEY, SMNVEV (reference sequence). Trimming took off 4 bases at V and 0 bases at J, with 19 bases between the two ends. This CDR3 is 18 amino acids long. This CDR3 is CASSSTTGTLGSNQPQHF. For the CDR3, the DNA is TGTGCCAGCAGTTCAACCACCGGGACATTGGGTAGCAATCAGCCCCAGCATTTT.

This clone was counted between two and nine times. The chain links TRBV4-1 to TRBJ1-2, with 12 bases identical to TRBD1. The CDR3 consists of 15 residues. V shed 3 bases and J 2 bases; nucleotides not matched to a gene: 1. The germline V gene encodes CDR1 MGHRA and CDR2 YSYEKL. The CDR3 DNA follows: TGCGCCAGCAGCCACGGGACAGGGGGCAACTATGGCTACACCTTC. Translated, it gives CASSHGTGGNYGYTF.

The gene calls are TRBV7-2 and TRBJ1-2; D unclear. Per the germline V gene, CDR1 is SGHTA and CDR2 is FQGNSA. The ends were cut back, 6 bases at V and 4 bases at J, with 6 bases in the middle. CDR3 length equals 11 residues. The CDR3 loop reads CASSSRYGYTF. DNA for the CDR3: TGTGCCAGCAGTTCCCGCTATGGCTACACCTTC. The variable domain in full, completed from reference TRBV7-2 and TRBJ1-2, reads GAGVSQSPSNKVTEKGKDVELRCDPISGHTALYWYRQSLGQGLEFLIYFQGNSAPDKSGLPSDRFSAERTGGSVSTLTIQRTQQEDSAVYLCASSSRYGYTFGSGTRLTVV.

The chain has TRBV19 and TRBJ1-1, with D perhaps TRBD1 (6 bases). Per the germline V gene, CDR1 is LNHDA and CDR2 is SQIVND (reference sequence). V lost 3 bases to trimming and J lost 1 base, with 12 bases between them. This CDR3 comprises 15 residues. The CDR3 is CASSMGATGNTEAFF. CDR3 sequence (DNA): TGTGCCAGTAGTATGGGGGCGACTGGGAACACTGAAGCTTTCTTT.

In its sample, this clone was seen a few times. The rearrangement links TRBV18 to TRBJ2-7; TRBD1 is a possible D gene (6 bases). Trimming stripped 0 bases from V and 4 bases from J, with 13 bases between. Per germline, CDR1 KGHSH and CDR2 LQKENI. The CDR3 runs to 15 residues. This chain's CDR3 is CASSPPGRGKYEQYF. For the CDR3, the DNA is TGTGCCAGCTCACCACCGGGCAGGGGAAAGTACGAGCAGTACTTC.

The chain is built from TRBV7-9 and TRBJ1-1, with D maybe TRBD1 (6 bases). CDR1 and CDR2 from the germline V gene are SEHNR and FQNEAQ (reference sequence). V lost 3 bases to trimming and J lost 4 bases, with 15 bases between them. There are 15 residues in the CDR3. CDR3 protein: CASSLDSGEGTEAFF. The CDR3 DNA sequence: TGTGCCAGCAGCTTGGACTCAGGGGAGGGCACTGAAGCTTTCTTT.

The chain recombines TRBV19 with TRBJ1-2; D may be TRBD1 (5 bases). Germline CDR1 LNHDA, CDR2 SQIVND (reference sequence). V dropped 2 bases and J dropped 4 bases, with 8 bases sitting between them. This CDR3 has 13 amino acids. The CDR3 sequence: CASSIQGSYGYTF. The CDR3 region has the DNA TGTGCCAGTAGTATACAGGGAAGCTATGGCTACACCTTC. Variable domain in full (rest from reference TRBV19 and TRBJ1-2): DGGITQSPKYLFRKEGQNVTLSCEQNLNHDAMYWYRQDPGQGLRLIYYSQIVNDFQKGDIAEGYSVSREKKESFPLTVTSAQKNPTAFYLCASSIQGSYGYTFGSGTRLTVV.

J is TRBJ1-1 and V is TRBV11-1, with 7 nucleotides matching TRBD1. The length of the CDR3 is 15 residues. Per germline, CDR1 SGHAT and CDR2 FQDESV (reference sequence). The junction had 10 bases not matched to a gene; V was cut back by 5 bases and J by 4 bases. The CDR3 sequence: CASSPWTGRGTEAFF. CDR3 coding DNA: TGTGCCAGCAGCCCTTGGACAGGTAGAGGCACTGAAGCTTTCTTT.

This clone was counted between two and nine times. The gene calls are TRBV6-1 and TRBJ2-5, with 7 bases that match TRBD1. Losses at the gene ends were 10 bases for V and 1 base for J; bases not matched to a gene: 6. CDR3 length: 13 amino acids. Germline V gene data show CDR1 as MNHNS and CDR2 as SASEGT. The CDR3 region is CATNRDSQETQYF. The CDR3 DNA reads TGTGCCACAAACCGGGACAGCCAAGAGACCCAGTACTTC.

The genes are TRBV6-1 and TRBJ1-5; D unresolved. Trimming pared 0 bases from V and 4 bases from J, leaving 7 bases between. The CDR3 sequence is 14 residues long. Per the germline V gene, CDR1 is MNHNS and CDR2 is SASEGT. The CDR3 bases are TGTGCCAGCAGTGAAGCGATAGTAAATCAGCCCCAGCATTTT. It translates to CASSEAIVNQPQHF.

The chain recombines TRBV9 with TRBJ1-3; 7 bases are a match to TRBD1. Germline loops: CDR1 SGDLS, CDR2 YYNGEE. V shed 3 bases and J 3 bases; nucleotides not matched to a gene: 6. The CDR3 consists of 15 residues. CDR3 protein: CASSAGGLVGNTIYF. CDR3 sequence (DNA): TGTGCCAGCAGCGCAGGGGGGCTTGTTGGAAACACCATATATTTT.